A single sample is the source of the 18 T cell receptor delta chains below, sequenced in a study of γδ T cells in repeated Plasmodium falciparum infection. Bulk repertoires came from Vgamma9/Vdelta2+ or Vdelta2-negative gammadelta T cells flow-sorted from PBMC. TCRdb re-called the multiplex PCR reads with CATT. The table shows tens of thousands of delta-chain clones, with approximately 0.92% occurring only once. The sequencing input was gamma-delta T cells from blood. Receptors were obtained from a pool of human donors (malaria-infected and uninfected, not separated).

This clone was picked up many times. With only one base between it and a far larger clone, this is likely a read error. This sample includes further DNA sequences coding for the same CDR3. This chain connects TRDV2 to TRDJ1; 9 bases map to TRDD3. This CDR3 is 17 amino acids long. CDR1 is GEAIGNYY, CDR2 EKD, per germline. DNA of the CDR3: TGTGCCTGTGACCCATCACGCACGGGGGGATACCCCGATAAGCTCATCTTT. This encodes CACDPSRTGGYPDKLIF.

This clone was seen only a few times. The protein that TCRdb holds for this DNA derives from a much larger clone and differs from the translated DNA at residue 15, which likely indicates a read error; the protein shown here is translated from the DNA. The chain recombines TRDV1 with TRDJ1, with 7 bases that match TRDD3. Matching the DNA to germline supplied the J gene, which TCRdb does not give. The CDR3 has 18 amino acids. Looked up from germline, CDR1 is TSWWSYY and CDR2 is QGS. The CDR3 here is CALGELTGSGYGADILIF. The CDR3 nucleotides read TGTGCTCTTGGGGAACTAACGGGTTCAGGATACGGAGCCGATATACTCATCTTT.

This clone was picked up a small number of times. The protein recorded in TCRdb matches a much larger clone and deviates from this DNA's translation at residue 9, suggesting a read error; the protein here is obtained by translating the DNA. The chain is built from TRDV1 and TRDJ1, with a weak D call TRDD3 (5 bases). TCRdb records no J gene; here it was assigned by comparing the DNA to germline. CDR3 size: 16 residues. Germline loops: CDR1 TSWWSYY, CDR2 QGS. Trimming left V 1 base short and J 3 bases short, with 15 bases between. CDR3 nucleotide sequence: TGTGCTCTTGGGGAACGGGCCCGCCCATACGCCGATAAACTCATCTTT. Translated: CALGERARPYADKLIF.

Details on this clone: TCRdb records a much larger clone's protein for this DNA, with a difference at residue 16 that likely arises from a read error; the protein given is the translation of the DNA. This chain joins TRDV1 and TRDJ1; 8 bases are a match to TRDD3. TCRdb is silent on the J gene; assignment here came from matching the DNA to germline. The CDR3 runs to 22 residues. Germline CDR1 and CDR2: TSWWSYY and QGS. V dropped 7 bases and J dropped 1; count of bases not matched to a gene: 29. CDR3 protein: CALEAPPSHTGGRQLCTDKLIF. The CDR3 nucleotides read TGTGCTCTTGAGGCCCCGCCGTCCCATACTGGGGGCCGACAACTGTGCACCGATAAACTCATCTTT.

This clone was seen many times. The rearrangement links TRDV1 to TRDJ4; 8 bases agree with TRDD3. V lost 4 bases, J lost 0 bases, and 19 bases stayed unmatched. The CDR3 has 19 residues. Germline CDR1 reads TSWWSYY; CDR2 reads QGS. The CDR3 here is CALGAPPTNLLGVTRPLIF. The CDR3 DNA follows: TGTGCTCTTGGGGCACCTCCTACGAACCTACTGGGGGTTACCAGACCCCTGATCTTT.

Many counts were recorded for this clone. The TCRdb protein, from a much larger clone, departs from this DNA's translation at residue 8, likely by read error; the protein shown derives from the DNA. The chain joins TRDV1 to TRDJ1; the D is unclear. This CDR3 has 15 residues. The germline V and J ends were trimmed by 5 bases and 8 bases, with 21 bases remaining between them. Germline CDR1 reads TSWWSYY; CDR2 reads QGS. CDR3 bases: TGTGCTCTTGGGCTTAGCCCCGCCGCCACCGTCAAACTCATCTTT. It encodes CALGLSPAATVKLIF.

Details on this clone: One base separates it from a far larger clone, so it is likely a read error. Other nucleotide sequences from this sample produce the same CDR3. The CDR3 DNA reads as TGCGCTCTTGGGGAAATTTCGATACGACGACCCGATAAACTCATCTTT. Protein product: CALGEISIRRPDKLIF. The chain carries TRDV1 and TRDJ1; D is possibly TRDD3 (6 bases). Because TCRdb records no J gene, it was assigned here through a match of the DNA to germline. Germline V CDR1 and CDR2: TSWWSYY, QGS. This CDR3 has 16 amino acids.

In regard to this clone: A read error is the likely source, as a far larger clone sits one nucleotide away. This specimen includes other DNA sequences encoding the same CDR3. V usage is TRDV2 and J usage is TRDJ1; D not certain. TCRdb is silent on the J gene; assignment here came from matching the DNA to germline. CDR3 length equals 16 residues. Germline V gives CDR1 GEAIGNYY, CDR2 EKD. The CDR3 here is CACDTVGNLYTDKLIF. The CDR3 DNA reads TGTGCCTGCGACACCGTCGGGAACCTGTACACCGATAAACTCATCTTT.

This clone appeared a few times. The amino acid sequence in TCRdb belongs to a much larger clone and departs from this DNA's translation at residue 12, likely a sequencing read error; the sequence shown is translated from the DNA. The genes are TRDV3 and TRDJ1, with 9 bases matching TRDD3. The germline gives CDR1 TVYSNPD, CDR2 GDNSRS (reference sequence). This CDR3 comprises 18 residues. Trimming at V came to 3 bases and at J to 2 bases, leaving 19 bases not matched to a gene. The CDR3 protein is CALWPSRRGYASTDKLIF. As DNA, the CDR3 is TGTGCCTTGTGGCCTTCACGCAGGGGATACGCATCTACCGATAAACTCATCTTT.

This clone has just a few counts. One base separates it from a far larger clone, so it is likely a read error. Other DNA sequences in this sample translate to the same CDR3. J gene calling gave no result, while the V gene is TRDV1; the D segment call TRDD3 is taken from the table without a DNA check. Germline values: CDR1 TSWWSYY, CDR2 QGS. The CDR3 consists of 20 residues. Written as DNA, the CDR3 is TGTGCTCTTGGGGGCCCCGATTTTAGTCTACTGGGGGATAAGACCGATAAGCTCATCTTT. Translation: CALGGPDFSLLGDKTDKLIF.

In regard to this clone: A read error is likely here: a far larger clone is one base away. Other DNA sequences within the sample encode an identical CDR3. The chain joins TRDV2 to TRDJ2; 7 nucleotides agree with TRDD3. TCRdb gives no J gene; it was assigned here by matching the DNA to germline. After removal of 3 bases from V and 0 bases from J, the junction contained 6 bases not matched to a gene. Germline V CDR1 and CDR2: GEAIGNYY, EKD. This CDR3 comprises 16 residues. In DNA, the CDR3 is TGTGCCTGTGACGTACTAGGGGATACTTTGACAGCACAACTCTTCTTT. Translating gives CACDVLGDTLTAQLFF.

With regard to this clone: The TCRdb protein, from a much larger clone, departs from this DNA's translation at residue 16, likely by read error; the protein shown derives from the DNA. The rearrangement joins TRDV2 to TRDJ1; the match to TRDD3 covers 11 bases. The J gene comes from matching the DNA to germline here; TCRdb lacks it. The CDR3 is 21 residues long. The V and J ends lost 2 bases and 4 bases, in that order; junction bases with no gene match: 23. Germline V gene data show CDR1 as GEAIGNYY and CDR2 as EKD. The DNA of the CDR3 is TGTGCCTGTGACATTCTAACTGCCAACCTACTGGGGGATAGACTACTCGATAAACTCATCTTT. This encodes CACDILTANLLGDRLLDKLIF.

A word on this clone: The protein in TCRdb stems from a much larger clone and differs at residue 4 from this DNA's translation, likely a read error; here the protein is translated from the DNA. This sequence joins TRDV2 and TRDJ1; 13 bases are a match to TRDD3. TCRdb gives no J gene; it was assigned here by matching the DNA to germline. This CDR3 contains 17 residues. Germline lookup yields CDR1 GEAIGNYY and CDR2 EKD. Trimming cost V 7 bases and J 2 bases; bases outside gene matches: 12. CDR3 amino acids: CACGRLGDTRRTDKLIF. CDR3 sequence (DNA): TGTGCCTGCGGTCGACTGGGGGATACGCGGCGGACCGATAAACTCATCTTT.

This clone was counted only a few times. The likely explanation is a read error, given a far larger clone one base away. Other DNA sequences in this sample translate to the same CDR3. The chain joins TRDV2 to TRDJ1; TRDD3 aligns across 10 bases. Trimming removed 0 bases from V and 5 bases from J; junction bases left unmatched: 14. The CDR3 has 18 residues. In germline, CDR1 is GEAIGNYY, CDR2 EKD. CDR3 sequence reads: CACDTVWGIPSRTDKLIF. The CDR3 nucleotides are TGTGCCTGTGACACCGTATGGGGGATACCGAGCCGCACAGATAAACTCATCTTT.

Points on this clone: The amino acid sequence in TCRdb belongs to a much larger clone and departs from this DNA's translation at residue 8, likely a sequencing read error; the sequence shown is translated from the DNA. V usage is TRDV1 and J usage is TRDJ1; possibly TRDD2 for D (5 bases). The germline CDR1 and CDR2 sequences are TSWWSYY and QGS. The CDR3 has 18 residues. The V end was cut by 4 bases, the J end by 3 bases, with 24 bases between. DNA of the CDR3: TGTGCTCTTGGGGGGGGCCTTCTTACACATGAGCGGGCCGATAAACTCATCTTT. Its translation: CALGGGLLTHERADKLIF.

A remark on this clone: TCRdb assigns this DNA the protein of a much larger clone, which departs from its translation at residue 14; this likely reflects a read error, and the protein shown comes from translating the DNA. The chain is built from TRDV1 and TRDJ1; tentatively, D is TRDD3 (5 bases). The CDR3 has 22 residues. Germline loops: CDR1 TSWWSYY, CDR2 QGS. V lost 4 bases and J 2 bases, leaving 35 bases between the germline ends. This chain's CDR3 is CALGVVVDTPRLYRGYTDKLIF. The CDR3 coding sequence is TGTGCTCTTGGGGTGGTGGTCGATACCCCGCGGTTATACCGGGGTTATACCGATAAACTCATCTTT.

This clone was counted a few times. This sequence is one base from a far larger clone and is likely a read error. The same CDR3 can be traced to other DNA sequences in this sample. The V call is TRDV1, the J call TRDJ1; D remains unclear. In the absence of a J gene in TCRdb, the DNA was matched to germline to assign it here. The CDR3 runs 16 residues. V was pared by 6 bases and J by 0 bases, with 17 bases between. Germline CDR1 reads TSWWSYY; CDR2 reads QGS. In DNA, the CDR3 is TGTGCTCTTGGAGAGCCTTTCCCTCCTTACACCGATAAACTCATCTTT. Translated: CALGEPFPPYTDKLIF.

To note about this clone: This DNA's translation and the protein TCRdb lists, from a much larger clone, do not match at residue 3, likely due to a read error; the protein shown is translated from the DNA. The V gene is TRDV1, the J gene TRDJ1; 9 nucleotides align to TRDD3. TCRdb records no J gene; here it was assigned by comparing the DNA to germline. Germline lookup yields CDR1 TSWWSYY and CDR2 QGS. CDR3 length equals 25 residues. CDR3 nucleotides: TGTGCTCCTGGGGAACTAAAGGTATACCCTTTCCTGAAGATGGGGGATAATGGAGGGACCGATAAACTCATCTTT. Translated, it gives CAPGELKVYPFLKMGDNGGTDKLIF.